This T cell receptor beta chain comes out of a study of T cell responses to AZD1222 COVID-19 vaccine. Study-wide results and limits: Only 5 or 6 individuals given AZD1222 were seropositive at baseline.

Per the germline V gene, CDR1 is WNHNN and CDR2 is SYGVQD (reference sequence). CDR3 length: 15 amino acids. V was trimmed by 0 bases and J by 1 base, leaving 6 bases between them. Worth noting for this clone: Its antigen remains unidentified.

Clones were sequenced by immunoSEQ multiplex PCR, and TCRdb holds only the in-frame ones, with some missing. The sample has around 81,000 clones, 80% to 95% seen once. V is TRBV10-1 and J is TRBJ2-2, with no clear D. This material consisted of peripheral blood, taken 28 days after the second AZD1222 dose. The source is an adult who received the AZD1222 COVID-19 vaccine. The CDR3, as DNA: TGCGCCAGCAGTGAGTCAAGGAGGAACACCGGGGAGCTGTTTTTT. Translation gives CASSESRRNTGELFF.